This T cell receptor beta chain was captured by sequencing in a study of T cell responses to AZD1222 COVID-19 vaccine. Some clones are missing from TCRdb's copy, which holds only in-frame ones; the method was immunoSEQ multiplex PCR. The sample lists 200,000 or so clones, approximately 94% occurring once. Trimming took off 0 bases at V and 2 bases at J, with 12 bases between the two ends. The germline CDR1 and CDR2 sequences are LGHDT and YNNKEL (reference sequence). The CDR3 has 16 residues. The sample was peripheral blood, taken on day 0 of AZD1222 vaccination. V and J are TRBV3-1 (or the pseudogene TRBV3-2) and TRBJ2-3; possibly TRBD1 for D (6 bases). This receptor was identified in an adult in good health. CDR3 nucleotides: TGTGCCAGCAGCCAAGATATCACAGGGATCACAGATACGCAGTATTTT. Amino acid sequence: CASSQDITGITDTQYF.